This TCR beta chain was sequenced for a study of cytomegalovirus exposure and HLA in healthy donors. Notes on the study in general: Accounts indicate the classifier identified cytomegalovirus status with strong specificity and sensitivity. Confirmation was obtained in vitro that a few CMV-associated chains are specific for CMV antigens.

Comments on this clone: Its target is not known.

Primers for the PCR totalled 60 Vbeta and 13 Jbeta. Some clones are missing from TCRdb's copy, which holds only in-frame ones; the method was immunoSEQ multiplex PCR. The table records roughly 100,000 clones, about 13% of them present only once. This clonotype was obtained from a man aged 35-49 years in good health and CMV-seropositive. The sequenced sample consisted of PBMCs.

The CDR3 is CASRTSGRGTDTQYF. CDR3 nucleotide sequence: TGTGCCAGCAGAACTAGCGGGAGGGGCACAGATACGCAGTATTTT. This chain uses TRBV5-8 with TRBJ2-3, with 13 bases identical to TRBD2. CDR1 is SGHTS, CDR2 YDEGEE, per germline. The CDR3 loop spans 15 amino acids. Unmatched junction bases numbered 1, after V lost 5 bases and J lost 1 base.